This TCR beta chain was recovered during a study of cytomegalovirus exposure and HLA in healthy donors. Findings and caveats of the study: It was reported that the classifier diagnosed cytomegalovirus status with high specificity and sensitivity in both the original and validation cohorts. Analysis was carried out at a later point, and it linked a missense DCLRE1C variant to TCR beta V- and J-gene trimming.

Unmatched junction bases numbered 4, after V lost 4 bases and J lost 2 bases. The CDR3 sequence is 15 residues long. Germline values: CDR1 ENHRY, CDR2 SYGVKD. The primer mix had 60 Vbeta and 13 Jbeta primers. The repertoire was sequenced with immunoSEQ multiplex PCR; TCRdb's copy has only in-frame clones and lacks some. Of fewer than 250,000 clones detected, roughly 87% appear once; the ten largest clones hold 4.5% to 7%. Points on this clone: Its antigen remains unknown.

The receptor's source is a man aged 40-55 years in good health and CMV-seropositive. Sequencing was done on a sample of PBMCs. J is TRBJ1-3 and V is TRBV10-3; 8 nucleotides line up with TRBD1. The CDR3 spells CAISAPGGPGNTIYF. Here the CDR3 DNA reads TGTGCCATCAGTGCCCCAGGGGGCCCTGGAAACACCATATATTTT.